This T cell receptor beta chain was sequenced for a study of T cell responses to AZD1222 COVID-19 vaccine. Notes on the study in general: Seropositive AZD1222 recipients at baseline numbered only five or six. Females outnumbered males among donors, who were mostly white British; clonal diversity was possibly underestimated. When two AZD1222 doses had been given, Spike-specific TCR breadth and depth rose.

In regard to this clone: What it recognizes is unknown.

The method was immunoSEQ multiplex PCR; TCRdb's version includes in-frame clones alone and lacks a portion of them. This sample yields under 150,000 clones, of which 85% to 95% are seen a single time; approximately 2% belongs to the top ten. The V end lost 11 bases, the J end lost 7 bases, and 18 bases lay between the germline ends. The CDR3 runs to 12 residues. Germline CDR1 is SEHNR and CDR2 is FQNEAQ (reference sequence). The chain links TRBV7-9 to TRBJ2-7, with D perhaps TRBD1 (6 bases). This receptor was taken from an adult in good health. Specimen: peripheral blood, collected on day 0 of AZD1222 vaccination. The DNA for the CDR3 is TGTGCCGTCCCAGGGGAAACGGGGGAGCAGTACTTC. This sequence encodes CAVPGETGEQYF.